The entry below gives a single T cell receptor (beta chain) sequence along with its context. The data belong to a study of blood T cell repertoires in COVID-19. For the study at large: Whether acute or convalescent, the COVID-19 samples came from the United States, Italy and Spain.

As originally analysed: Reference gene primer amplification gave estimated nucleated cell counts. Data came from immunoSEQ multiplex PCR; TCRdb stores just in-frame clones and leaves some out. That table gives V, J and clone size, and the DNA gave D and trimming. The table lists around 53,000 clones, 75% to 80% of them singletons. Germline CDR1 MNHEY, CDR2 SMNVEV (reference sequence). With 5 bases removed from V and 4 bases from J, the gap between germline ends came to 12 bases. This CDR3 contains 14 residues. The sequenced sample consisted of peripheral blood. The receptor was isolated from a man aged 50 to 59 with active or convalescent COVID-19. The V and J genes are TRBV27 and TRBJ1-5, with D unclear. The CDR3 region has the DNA TGTGCCAGCAGTACACGGGGAACTAATCAGCCCCAGCATTTT. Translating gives CASSTRGTNQPQHF.